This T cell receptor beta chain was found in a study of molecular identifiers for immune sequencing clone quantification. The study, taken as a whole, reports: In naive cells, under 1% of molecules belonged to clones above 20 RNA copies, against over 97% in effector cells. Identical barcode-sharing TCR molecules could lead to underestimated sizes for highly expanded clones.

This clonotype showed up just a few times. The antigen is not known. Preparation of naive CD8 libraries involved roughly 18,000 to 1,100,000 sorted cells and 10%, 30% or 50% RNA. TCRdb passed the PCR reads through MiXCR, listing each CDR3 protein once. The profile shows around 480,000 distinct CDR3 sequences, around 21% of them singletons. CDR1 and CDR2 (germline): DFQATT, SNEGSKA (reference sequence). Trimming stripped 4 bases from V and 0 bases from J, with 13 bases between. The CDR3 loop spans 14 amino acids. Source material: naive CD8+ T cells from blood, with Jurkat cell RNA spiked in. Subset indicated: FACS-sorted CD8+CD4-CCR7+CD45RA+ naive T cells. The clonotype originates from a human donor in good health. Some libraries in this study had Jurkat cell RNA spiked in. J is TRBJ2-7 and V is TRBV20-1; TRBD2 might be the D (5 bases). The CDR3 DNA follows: TGCAGTGCTACCGAGGGCCTAAGCTCCTACGAGCAGTACTTC. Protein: CSATEGLSSYEQYF.